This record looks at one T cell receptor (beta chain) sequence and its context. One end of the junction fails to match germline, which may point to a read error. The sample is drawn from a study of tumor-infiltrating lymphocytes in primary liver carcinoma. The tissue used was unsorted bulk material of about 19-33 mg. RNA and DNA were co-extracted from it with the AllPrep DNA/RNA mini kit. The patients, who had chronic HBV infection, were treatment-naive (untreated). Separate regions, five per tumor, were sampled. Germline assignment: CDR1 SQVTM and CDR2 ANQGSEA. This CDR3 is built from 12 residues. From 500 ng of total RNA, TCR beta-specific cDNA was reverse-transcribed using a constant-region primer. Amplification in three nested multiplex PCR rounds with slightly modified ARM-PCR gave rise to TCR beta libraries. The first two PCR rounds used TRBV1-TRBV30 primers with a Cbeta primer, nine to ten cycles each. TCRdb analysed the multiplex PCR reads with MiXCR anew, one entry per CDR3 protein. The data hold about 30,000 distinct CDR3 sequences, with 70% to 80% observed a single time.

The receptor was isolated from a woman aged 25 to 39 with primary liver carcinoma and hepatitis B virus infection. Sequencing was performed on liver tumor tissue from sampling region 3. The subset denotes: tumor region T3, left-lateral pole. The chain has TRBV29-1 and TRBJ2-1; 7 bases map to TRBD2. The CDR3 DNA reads TGCAACGCCCTAAGGGACTACAATGCGCAGCTCTTC. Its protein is CNALRDYNAQLF.